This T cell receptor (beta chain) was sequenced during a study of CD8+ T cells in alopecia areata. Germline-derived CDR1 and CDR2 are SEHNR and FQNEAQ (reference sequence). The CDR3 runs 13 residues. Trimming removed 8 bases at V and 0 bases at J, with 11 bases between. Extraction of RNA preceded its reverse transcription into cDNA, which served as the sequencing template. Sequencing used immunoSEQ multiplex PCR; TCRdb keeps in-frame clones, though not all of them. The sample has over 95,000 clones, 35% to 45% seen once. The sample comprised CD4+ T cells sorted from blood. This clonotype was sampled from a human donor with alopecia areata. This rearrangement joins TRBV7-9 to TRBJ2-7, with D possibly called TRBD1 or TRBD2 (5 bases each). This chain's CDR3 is CASEGQGSYEQYF. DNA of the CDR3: TGTGCCAGCGAGGGCCAGGGCTCCTACGAGCAGTACTTC.